The clone carrying this T cell receptor beta chain occurred a few times. The antigen is not known. V dropped 5 bases and J dropped 2 bases, with 18 bases sitting between them. This CDR3 spans 16 amino acids. Germline lookup yields CDR1 MGHRA and CDR2 YSYEKL. This entry comes from a study of T-cell memory formation after mild COVID-19. TCRdb re-called the 5' RACE reads through MiXCR, storing one row per CDR3 protein. The table lists around 530,000 distinct CDR3 sequences, less than 25% of them singletons. Study-level findings and limits: Mostly located in CM and EM were contracting CD4+ clones, with contracting CD8+ clones located in EMRA. Pre-infection memory showed some responding clones, and this suggested that cross-reactive memory joined.

Sequenced material: PBMCs or a T cell subset sorted from them (not recorded which). The clonotype originates from an adult woman who had mild COVID-19 (a few samples of this study predate the infection). Cell type and time point are not known. This sequence joins TRBV4-1 and TRBJ1-2, with D possibly TRBD1 on 5 matching bases. CDR3 region: CASSSHRGDANYGYTF. The DNA for the CDR3 is TGCGCCAGCAGCTCCCATCGGGGGGATGCAAACTATGGCTACACCTTC.